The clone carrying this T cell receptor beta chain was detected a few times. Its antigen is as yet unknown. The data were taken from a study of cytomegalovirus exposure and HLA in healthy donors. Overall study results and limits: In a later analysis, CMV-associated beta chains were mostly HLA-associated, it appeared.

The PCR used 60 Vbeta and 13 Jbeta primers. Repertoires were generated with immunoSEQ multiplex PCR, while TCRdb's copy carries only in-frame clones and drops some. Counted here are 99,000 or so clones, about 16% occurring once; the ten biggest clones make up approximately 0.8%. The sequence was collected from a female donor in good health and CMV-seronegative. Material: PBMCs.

Written as DNA, the CDR3 is TGTGCCAGTAGCCCCTCCGCGGAACCTCGTGAAGCTTTCTTT. Translation: CASSPSAEPREAFF. The chain recombines TRBV19 with TRBJ1-1; D is unresolved. This CDR3 is 14 amino acids long. Germline V gene lookup returns CDR1 LNHDA and CDR2 SQIVND (reference sequence). V shed 6 bases and J shed 7 bases, with 18 bases lying between them.